Sequencing of this T cell receptor beta chain was carried out in a study of beta chain features in type 1 diabetes (dated by TCRdb to the late 2010s). Background for the entire study: Mean age, gender distribution, total cell number and subset yield were not different between patients and healthy donors. In the study, TCRB repertoires of sorted circulating CD4+ T cell subsets from recently diagnosed type 1 diabetes patients were compared with those of matched healthy donors. A total of roughly 98,000,000 sorted cells were examined across all samples, and a strong correlation was observed between cell number per subset and RNA yield. Naive and central memory subsets were obtained from all 30 or so donors, but regulatory and stem cell-like memory subsets were isolated from only 8 patients and 8 healthy donors. On the study overall, not on this receptor specifically: In all four CD4+ subsets, TCRB CDR3 length was moderately but significantly shorter in type 1 diabetes patients. Naive, central memory and regulatory TCRB repertoires appeared to be more alike among patients than among healthy donors. Shorter templates might be favored by PCR, yet because patient and control samples were amplified and corrected together, any such skew would affect both groups equally. HLA sub-analyses involved small numbers of individuals, so any influence of HLA type on TCRB rearrangement remained unresolved. At VDJ recombination sites, type 1 diabetes patients had fewer insertions and more deleted nucleotides, which implies abnormalities in thymic rearrangement. Because cDNA rather than genomic DNA was sequenced, highly expressing activated cells could have been over-represented, although no difference in activation and CD3 levels was found between groups.

The germline V gene (reference sequence) specifies SEHNR as CDR1 and FQNEAQ as CDR2. Relative to germline, V is 3 bases shorter and J is 1 base shorter, with 3 bases between their ends. The CDR3 sequence holds 12 residues, the cysteine and phenylalanine included. The sequence is cut down to CDR3 DNA, 36 bases in frame from base 1. From each donor, a single peripheral blood sample of approximately 110 mL on average was drawn into heparinised tubes. Using a panel that included CD45RO, CCR7, CD25, CD127, CD95 and CD27, naive, central memory, regulatory and stem cell-like memory CD4+ T cells were sorted on a BD FACSAria II. Every sorted population had a purity above 95%. Right away, PBMCs were isolated by Lymphoprep density gradient centrifugation and were stained directly, with no culture step. Samples were stained and sorted in pairs, with one healthy donor and one patient per experiment, so that batch effects were minimized.

All of the isolated RNA was reverse transcribed with the High Capacity cDNA Reverse Transcription Kit, so expressed TCRB transcripts were sequenced. Deep immunoSEQ sequencing was applied to naive, central memory and regulatory T cell samples, giving an average of about 3.4 million total reads per sample. Sorted cells were lysed in RLT buffer, and RNA was extracted using DNase-treated RNeasy Micro or Mini kits according to cell number. Each cell subset was processed separately to prevent cross-contamination, with patient and healthy donor samples processed together. The immunoSEQ multiplex PCR was used to amplify TCRB sequences from cDNA, generating 87-bp fragments that spanned the CDR3 region. Sequencing of the amplicons was done on the Illumina HiSeq platform. Per the source publication's procedure: PCR bias was corrected computationally using synthetic template baselines, and reads within Hamming distance 2 were collapsed, with unmergeable singletons discarded. By aligning reads against IMGT, V, D and J genes, CDR3 length, and insertions or deletions at six rearrangement sites were assigned. Within each subset, clonotype counts were normalized to sorted cell number, and only after that were true diversity and Gini coefficients computed with the tcR R package. The overlap coefficient, calculated on TCRB nucleotide sequences, was used to quantify repertoire sharing. Drawn from immuneACCESS, this table holds only the in-frame rearrangements with V and J called that TCRdb kept. Clones are partly lost; checked studies trace under half to an unresolved V gene and leave the rest unexplained. V and J calls and clone size are as listed in that table; D and trimming were resolved from the DNA. A total of about 120,000 clones appear in this sample, about 18% of them only once. 2.6% of the sample is held by the ten biggest clonotypes.

This clone was counted a few times. Its antigen remains unidentified. Base quality data are lacking; no much larger clone is found one base away. In this chain, TRBV7-9 is recombined with TRBJ1-1; confidence is insufficient to name the D gene. The sequence was collected from a man between 18 and 35 years old with type 1 diabetes. The sample comprised central memory CD4+ T cells from blood. The DNA reads TGTGCCAGCAGCTTTGAGAACACTGAAGCTTTCTTT. The encoded protein is CASSFENTEAFF. The variable domain in full, with residues beyond the CDR3 obtained from the reference TRBV7-9 and TRBJ1-1 genes, is DTGVSQNPRHKITKRGQNVTFRCDPISEHNRLYWYRQTLGQGPEFLTYFQNEAQLEKSRLLSDRFSAERPKGSFSTLEIQRTEQGDSAMYLCASSFENTEAFFGQGTRLTVV.